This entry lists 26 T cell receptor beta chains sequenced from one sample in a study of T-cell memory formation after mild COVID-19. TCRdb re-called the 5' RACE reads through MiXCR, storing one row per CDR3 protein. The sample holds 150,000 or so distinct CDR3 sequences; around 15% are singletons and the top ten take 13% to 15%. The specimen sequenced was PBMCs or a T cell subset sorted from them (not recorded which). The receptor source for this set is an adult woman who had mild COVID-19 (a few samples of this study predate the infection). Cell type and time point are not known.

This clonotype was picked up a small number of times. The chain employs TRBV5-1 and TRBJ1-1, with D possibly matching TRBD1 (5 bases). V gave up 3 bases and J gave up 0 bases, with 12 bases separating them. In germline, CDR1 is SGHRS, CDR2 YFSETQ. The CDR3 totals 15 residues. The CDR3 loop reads CASSSGGTLNTEAFF. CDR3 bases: TGCGCCAGCAGCTCCGGGGGGACGTTGAACACTGAAGCTTTCTTT.

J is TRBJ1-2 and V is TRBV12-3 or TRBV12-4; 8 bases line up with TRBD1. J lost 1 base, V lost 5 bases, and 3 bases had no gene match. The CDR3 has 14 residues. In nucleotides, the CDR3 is TGTGCCAGCAGTCGGACAGGGAGTAACTATGGCTACACCTTC. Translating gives CASSRTGSNYGYTF.

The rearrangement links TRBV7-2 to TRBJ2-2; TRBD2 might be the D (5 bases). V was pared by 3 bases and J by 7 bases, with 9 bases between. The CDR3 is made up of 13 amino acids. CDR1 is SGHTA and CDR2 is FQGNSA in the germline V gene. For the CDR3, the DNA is TGTGCCAGCAGCTTTCGGGGTATCGGGGAGCTGTTTTTT. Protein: CASSFRGIGELFF.

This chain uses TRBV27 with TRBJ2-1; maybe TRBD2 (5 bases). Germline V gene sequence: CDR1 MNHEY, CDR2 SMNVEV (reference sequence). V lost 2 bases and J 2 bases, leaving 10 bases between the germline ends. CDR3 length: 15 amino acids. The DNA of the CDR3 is TGTGCCAGCAGTTTAGTAGCGCCGACCTACAATGAGCAGTTCTTC. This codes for CASSLVAPTYNEQFF.

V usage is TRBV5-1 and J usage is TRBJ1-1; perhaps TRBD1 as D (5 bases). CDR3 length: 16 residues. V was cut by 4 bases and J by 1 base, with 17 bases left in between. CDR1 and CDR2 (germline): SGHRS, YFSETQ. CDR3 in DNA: TGCGCCAGCAGCCCTCAAACTCAGGGCGGGAACACTGAAGCTTTCTTT. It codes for CASSPQTQGGNTEAFF. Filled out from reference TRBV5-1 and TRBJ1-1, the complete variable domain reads KAGVTQTPRYLIKTRGQQVTLSCSPISGHRSVSWYQQTPGQGLQFLFEYFSETQRNKGNFPGRFSGRQFSNSRSEMNVSTLELGDSALYLCASSPQTQGGNTEAFFGQGTRLTVV.

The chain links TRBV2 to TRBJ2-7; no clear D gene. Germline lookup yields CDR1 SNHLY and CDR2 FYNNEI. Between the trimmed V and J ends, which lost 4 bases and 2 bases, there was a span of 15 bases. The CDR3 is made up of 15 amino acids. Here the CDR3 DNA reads TGTGCCAGCAGTGCGGTAGGGCCCATCCCCTACGAGCAGTACTTC. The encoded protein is CASSAVGPIPYEQYF.

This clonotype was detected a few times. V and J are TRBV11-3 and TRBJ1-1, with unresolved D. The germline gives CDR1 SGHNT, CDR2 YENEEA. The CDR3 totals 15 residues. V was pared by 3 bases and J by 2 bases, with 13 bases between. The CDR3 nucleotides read TGTGCCAGCAGCTTTTTCTCCACGGCCAACACTGAAGCTTTCTTT. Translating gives CASSFFSTANTEAFF.

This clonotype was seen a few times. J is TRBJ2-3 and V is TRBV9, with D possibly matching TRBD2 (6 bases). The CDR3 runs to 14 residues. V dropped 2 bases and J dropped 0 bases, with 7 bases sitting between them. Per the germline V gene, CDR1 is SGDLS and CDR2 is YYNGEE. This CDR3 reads CASSVSGSTDTQYF. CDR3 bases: TGTGCCAGCAGCGTCAGCGGGAGCACAGATACGCAGTATTTT.

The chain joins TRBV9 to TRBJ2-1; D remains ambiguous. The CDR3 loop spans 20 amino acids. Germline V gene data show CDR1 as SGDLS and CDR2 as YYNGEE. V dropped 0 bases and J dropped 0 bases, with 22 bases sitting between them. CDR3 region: CASSVVGPSVEPTSYNEQFF. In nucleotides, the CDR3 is TGTGCCAGCAGCGTAGTCGGCCCGAGCGTTGAACCGACCTCCTACAATGAGCAGTTCTTC.

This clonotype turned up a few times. This CDR3 is CASSLRGGAEGHTDTQYF. Here the CDR3 DNA reads TGTGCCAGCAGCTTACGCGGTGGGGCGGAAGGACACACAGATACGCAGTATTTT. This chain connects TRBV7-9 to TRBJ2-3, with a tentative D call TRBD1 (5 bases). The V gene lost 2 bases and the J gene lost 2 bases, with 20 bases spanning the gap. Germline CDR1 reads SEHNR; CDR2 reads FQNEAQ (reference sequence). CDR3 length: 18 amino acids.

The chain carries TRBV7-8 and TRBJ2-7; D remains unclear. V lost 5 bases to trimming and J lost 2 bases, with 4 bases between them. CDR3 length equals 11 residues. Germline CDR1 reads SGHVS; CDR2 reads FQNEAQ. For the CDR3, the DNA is TGTGCCAGCAGCGTTACCTACGAGCAGTACTTC. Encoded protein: CASSVTYEQYF.

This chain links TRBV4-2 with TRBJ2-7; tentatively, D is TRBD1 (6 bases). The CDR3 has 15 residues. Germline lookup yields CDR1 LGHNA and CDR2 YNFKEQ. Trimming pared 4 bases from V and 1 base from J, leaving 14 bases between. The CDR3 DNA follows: TGTGCCAGCAGCCTCCGGACAGACGGGTCCTACGAGCAGTACTTC. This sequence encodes CASSLRTDGSYEQYF.

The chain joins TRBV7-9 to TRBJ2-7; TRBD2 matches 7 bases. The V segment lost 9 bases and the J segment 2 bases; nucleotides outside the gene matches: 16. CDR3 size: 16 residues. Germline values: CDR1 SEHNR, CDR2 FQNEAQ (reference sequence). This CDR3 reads CASSPKTGRATYEQYF. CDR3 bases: TGTGCCAGTAGCCCAAAGACGGGGAGGGCTACCTACGAGCAGTACTTC.

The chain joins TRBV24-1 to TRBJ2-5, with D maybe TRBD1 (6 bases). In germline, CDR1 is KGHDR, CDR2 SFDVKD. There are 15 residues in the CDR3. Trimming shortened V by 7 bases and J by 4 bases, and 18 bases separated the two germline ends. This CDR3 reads CATRGTGLVGETQYF. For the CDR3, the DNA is TGTGCCACCAGGGGAACAGGGCTCGTCGGAGAGACCCAGTACTTC.

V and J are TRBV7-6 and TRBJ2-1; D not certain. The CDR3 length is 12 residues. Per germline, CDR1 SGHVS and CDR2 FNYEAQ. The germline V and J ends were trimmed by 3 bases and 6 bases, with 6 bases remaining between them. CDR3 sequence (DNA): TGTGCCAGCAGCTTTGGTCCCAATGAGCAGTTCTTC. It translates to CASSFGPNEQFF.

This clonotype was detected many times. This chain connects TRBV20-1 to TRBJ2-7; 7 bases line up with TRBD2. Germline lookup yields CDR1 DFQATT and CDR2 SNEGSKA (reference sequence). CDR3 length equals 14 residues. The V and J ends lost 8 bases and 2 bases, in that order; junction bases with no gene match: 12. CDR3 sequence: CSIGGGRVAYEQYF. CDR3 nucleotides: TGCAGTATCGGCGGGGGTCGGGTAGCCTACGAGCAGTACTTC.

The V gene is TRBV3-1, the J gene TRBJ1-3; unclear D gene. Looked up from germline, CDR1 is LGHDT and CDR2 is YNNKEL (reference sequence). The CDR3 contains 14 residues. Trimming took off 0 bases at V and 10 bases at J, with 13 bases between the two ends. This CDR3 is CASSQDSYRQTIYF. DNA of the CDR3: TGTGCCAGCAGCCAAGACAGCTACCGGCAAACCATATATTTT.

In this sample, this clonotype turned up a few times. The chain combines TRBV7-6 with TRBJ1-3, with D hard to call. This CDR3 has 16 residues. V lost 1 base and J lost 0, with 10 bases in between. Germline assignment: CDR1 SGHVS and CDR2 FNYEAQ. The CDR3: CASSLEVGFSGNTIYF. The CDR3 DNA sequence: TGTGCCAGCAGCTTAGAAGTAGGGTTCTCTGGAAACACCATATATTTT.

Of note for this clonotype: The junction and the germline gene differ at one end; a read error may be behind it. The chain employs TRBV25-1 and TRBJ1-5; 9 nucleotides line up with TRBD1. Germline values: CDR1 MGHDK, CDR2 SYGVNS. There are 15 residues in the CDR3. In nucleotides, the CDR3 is TGTGCCAGCAGTGGAGACAGGGGGATGGCTCAGCCCAAGCATTTT. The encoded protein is CASSGDRGMAQPKHF. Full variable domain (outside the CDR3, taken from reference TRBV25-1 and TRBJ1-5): EADIYQTPRYLVIGTGKKITLECSQTMGHDKMYWYQQDPGMELHLIHYSYGVNSTEKGDLSSESTVSRIRTEHFPLTLESARPSHTSQYLCASSGDRGMAQPKHFGDGTRLSIL.

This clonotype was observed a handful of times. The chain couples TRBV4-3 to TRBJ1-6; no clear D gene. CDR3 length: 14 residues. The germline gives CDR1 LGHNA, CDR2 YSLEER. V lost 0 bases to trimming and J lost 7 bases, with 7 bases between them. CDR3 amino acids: CASSQDQENSPLHF. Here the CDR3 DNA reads TGCGCCAGCAGCCAAGATCAGGAAAATTCACCCCTCCACTTT.

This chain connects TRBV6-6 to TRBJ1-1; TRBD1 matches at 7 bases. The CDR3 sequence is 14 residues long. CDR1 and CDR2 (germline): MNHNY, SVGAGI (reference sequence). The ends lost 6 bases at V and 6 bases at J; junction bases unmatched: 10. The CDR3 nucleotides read TGTGCCAGCAGCGGGGGACAGCCTAACCCTGAAGCTTTCTTT. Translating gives CASSGGQPNPEAFF.

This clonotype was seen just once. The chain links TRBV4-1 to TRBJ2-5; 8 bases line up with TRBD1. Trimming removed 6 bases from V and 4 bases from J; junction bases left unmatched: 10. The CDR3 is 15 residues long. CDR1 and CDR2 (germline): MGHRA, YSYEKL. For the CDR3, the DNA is TGCGCCAGCAGACCCGGATTGCAGGGGGCAGAGACCCAGTACTTC. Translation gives CASRPGLQGAETQYF.

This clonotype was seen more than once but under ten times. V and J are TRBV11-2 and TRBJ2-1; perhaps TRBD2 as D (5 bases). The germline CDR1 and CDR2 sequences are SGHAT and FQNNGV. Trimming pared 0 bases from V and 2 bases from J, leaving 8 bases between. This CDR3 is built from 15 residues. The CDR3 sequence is CASSLEGVPYNEQFF. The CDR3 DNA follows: TGTGCCAGCAGCTTAGAGGGAGTCCCCTACAATGAGCAGTTCTTC.

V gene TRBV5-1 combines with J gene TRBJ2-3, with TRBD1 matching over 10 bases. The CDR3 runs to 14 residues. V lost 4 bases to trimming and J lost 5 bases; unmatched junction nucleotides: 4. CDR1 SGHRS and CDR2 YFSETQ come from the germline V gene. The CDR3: CASSTGQGKDTQYF. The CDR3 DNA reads TGCGCCAGCAGCACGGGACAGGGGAAAGATACGCAGTATTTT.

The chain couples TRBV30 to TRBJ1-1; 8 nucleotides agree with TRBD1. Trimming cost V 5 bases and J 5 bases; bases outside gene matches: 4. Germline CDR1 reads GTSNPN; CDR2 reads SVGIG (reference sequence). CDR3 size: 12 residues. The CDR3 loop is CAWDRGGTEAFF. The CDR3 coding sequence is TGTGCCTGGGACAGGGGAGGAACTGAAGCTTTCTTT.

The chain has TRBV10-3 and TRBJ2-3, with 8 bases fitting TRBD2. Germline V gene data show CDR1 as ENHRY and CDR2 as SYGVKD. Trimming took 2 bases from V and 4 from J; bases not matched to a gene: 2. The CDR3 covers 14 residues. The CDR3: CAISEGLAPDTQYF. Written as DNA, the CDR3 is TGTGCCATCAGTGAGGGACTAGCCCCAGATACGCAGTATTTT.